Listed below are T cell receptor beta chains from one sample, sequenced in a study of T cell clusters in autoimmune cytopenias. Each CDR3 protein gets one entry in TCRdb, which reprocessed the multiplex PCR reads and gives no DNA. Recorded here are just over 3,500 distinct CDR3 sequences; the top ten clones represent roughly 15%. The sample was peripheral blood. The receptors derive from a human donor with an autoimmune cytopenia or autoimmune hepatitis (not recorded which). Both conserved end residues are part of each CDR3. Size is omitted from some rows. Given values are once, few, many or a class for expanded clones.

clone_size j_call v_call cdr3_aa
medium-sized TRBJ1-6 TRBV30 CAWRGTNSPLHF
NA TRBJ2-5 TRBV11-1 CASRTHREETQYF
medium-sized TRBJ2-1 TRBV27 CASSLSGRGGYNEQFF
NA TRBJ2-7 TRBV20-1 CSARRDTYEQYF
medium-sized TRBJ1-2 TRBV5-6 CASYESVRTGGYGYTF
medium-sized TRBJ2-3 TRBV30 CAWSSGTGAGDTQYF
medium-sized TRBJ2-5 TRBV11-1 CASSLALGQAETQYF
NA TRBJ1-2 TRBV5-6 CASSLARVGNYGYTF
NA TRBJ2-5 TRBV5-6 CASSLRLFQETQYF
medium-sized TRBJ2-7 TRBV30 CAWTPGTSYEQYF
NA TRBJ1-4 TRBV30 CAWSRRANEKLFF